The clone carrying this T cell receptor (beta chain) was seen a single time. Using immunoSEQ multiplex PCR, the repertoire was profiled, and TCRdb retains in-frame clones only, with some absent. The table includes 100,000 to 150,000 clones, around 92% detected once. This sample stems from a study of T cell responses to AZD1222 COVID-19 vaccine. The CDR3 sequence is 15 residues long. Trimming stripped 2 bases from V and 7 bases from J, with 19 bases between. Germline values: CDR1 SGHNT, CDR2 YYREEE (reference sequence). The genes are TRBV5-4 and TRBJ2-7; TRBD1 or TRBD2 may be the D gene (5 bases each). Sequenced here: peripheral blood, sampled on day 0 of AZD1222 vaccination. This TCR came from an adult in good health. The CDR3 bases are TGTGCCAGCAGCTTTGAGGGACGCTCCTCAAAGGAGCAGTACTTC. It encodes CASSFEGRSSKEQYF.